Below, 9 T cell receptor beta chains from the same sample are listed, as sequenced in a study of CD8 T cells in ankylosing spondylitis. One entry per CDR3 protein results from TCRdb running MiXCR on the 5' RACE reads. The repertoire holds 350,000 to 400,000 distinct CDR3 sequences, 20% seen once, with 13% in the top ten. Sequenced: blood, either unsorted or a sorted T cell fraction (not recorded which). The receptors were gathered from a male donor with ankylosing spondylitis or in good health (not recorded which).

Here the CDR3 DNA reads TGTGCCACCAGCAAAGTGGGCGCCGGAGAGACCCAGTACTTC. Translation gives CATSKVGAGETQYF. The V gene is TRBV15, the J gene TRBJ2-5, with unresolved D. Germline CDR1 LNHNV, CDR2 YYDKDF (reference sequence). Between the trimmed V and J ends, which lost 4 bases and 4 bases, there was a span of 13 bases. This CDR3 has 14 residues.

This clonotype has only a few counts. The CDR3 region is CASSLTGAIIDTQYF. The CDR3 DNA reads TGTGCCAGCAGCTTGACAGGGGCCATAATTGATACGCAGTATTTT. V is TRBV7-9 and J is TRBJ2-3; 8 bases map to TRBD1. Germline V gene lookup returns CDR1 SEHNR and CDR2 FQNEAQ (reference sequence). Trimming removed 3 bases from V and 6 bases from J; junction bases left unmatched: 8. The CDR3 contains 15 residues.

This clonotype appeared a few times. This chain joins TRBV9 and TRBJ2-1, with a weak D call TRBD2 (5 bases). The CDR3 contains 15 residues. The ends were cut back, 3 bases at V and 8 bases at J, with 18 bases in the middle. CDR1 and CDR2 from the germline V gene are SGDLS and YYNGEE. CDR3 in amino acids: CASSADGNVLDEQFF. The DNA for the CDR3 is TGTGCCAGCAGCGCGGACGGGAACGTTCTCGATGAGCAGTTCTTC.

The rearrangement uses TRBV27 and TRBJ2-5, with D possibly TRBD2 on 6 matching bases. The CDR3 covers 11 residues. V gave up 5 bases and J gave up 7 bases, with 8 bases separating them. Germline CDR1 is MNHEY and CDR2 is SMNVEV (reference sequence). CDR3 residues: CASSAGGTQYF. CDR3 sequence (DNA): TGTGCCAGCAGTGCCGGGGGGACCCAGTACTTC.

This clonotype occurred a few times. The rearrangement links TRBV12-3 or TRBV12-4 to TRBJ1-4; D is unresolved. V gave up 4 bases and J gave up 4 bases, with 13 bases separating them. This CDR3 has 15 residues. This CDR3 is CASSSWTSDNEKLFF. CDR3 in DNA: TGTGCCAGCAGTTCATGGACCAGCGATAATGAAAAACTGTTTTTT.

This clonotype was detected only a few times. The chain links TRBV20-1 to TRBJ1-1, with a possible D match to TRBD1 (5 bases). V was pared by 0 bases and J by 12 bases, with 20 bases between. Germline V gene sequence: CDR1 DFQATT, CDR2 SNEGSKA (reference sequence). This CDR3 contains 14 residues. This CDR3 is CSARDLGTIQETFF. Here the CDR3 DNA reads TGCAGTGCTAGAGATCTGGGGACGATACAGGAGACTTTCTTT.

The chain has TRBV12-3 or TRBV12-4 and TRBJ1-1; D call uncertain. The CDR3 contains 15 residues. The V gene lost 1 base and the J gene lost 3 bases, with 12 bases spanning the gap. Here the CDR3 reads CASSLGWGLDTEAFF. The CDR3, as DNA: TGTGCCAGCAGTTTAGGGTGGGGTCTTGACACTGAAGCTTTCTTT.

The chain recombines TRBV3-1 with TRBJ1-4; 8 nucleotides match TRBD1. CDR3 length: 15 residues. V shed 0 bases and J 7 bases; nucleotides not matched to a gene: 4. Looked up from germline, CDR1 is LGHDT and CDR2 is YNNKEL (reference sequence). CDR3 sequence (DNA): TGTGCCAGCAGCCAAGACAGGGGGCTTCGTGAAAAACTGTTTTTT. Its translation is CASSQDRGLREKLFF.

This clonotype has a handful of counts. The chain combines TRBV29-1 with TRBJ2-1; the match to TRBD2 covers 7 bases. This CDR3 has 14 residues. Germline trimming cut 4 bases from V and 6 bases from J; bases unmatched to any gene: 9. Germline CDR1 reads SQVTM; CDR2 reads ANQGSEA. CDR3 coding DNA: TGCAGCGTTGGCCTGGCTAGCGGTGTCAATGAGCAGTTCTTC. The encoded protein is CSVGLASGVNEQFF.